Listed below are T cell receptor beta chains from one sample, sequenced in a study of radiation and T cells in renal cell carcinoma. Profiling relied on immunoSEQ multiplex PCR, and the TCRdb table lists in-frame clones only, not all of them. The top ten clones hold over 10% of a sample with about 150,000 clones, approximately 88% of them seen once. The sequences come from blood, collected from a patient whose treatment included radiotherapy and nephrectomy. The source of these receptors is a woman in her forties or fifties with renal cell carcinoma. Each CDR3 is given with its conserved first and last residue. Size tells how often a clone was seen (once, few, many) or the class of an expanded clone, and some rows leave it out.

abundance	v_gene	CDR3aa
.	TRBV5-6	CASSLAPPYGYTF
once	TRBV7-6	CASSFAGNQPQHF
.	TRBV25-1	CASSETGESTDTQYF
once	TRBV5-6	CASSSTGRQQGNQPQHF
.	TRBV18	CASSPLADEQYF
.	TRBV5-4	CASSLGLAGGTDTQYF
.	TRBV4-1	CASSARTGSGANVLTF
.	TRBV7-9	CASSLDWAYNSPLHF
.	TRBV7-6	CASTPGLAGSAYNEQFF
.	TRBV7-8	CASSLALAGAQYF
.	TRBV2	CASSDQGASGRNEQYF
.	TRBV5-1	CASSLDWAYGYTF
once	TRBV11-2	CASSASRQQYF
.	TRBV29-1	CSVDSGAPGELFF
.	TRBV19	CASSPRGREKLFF
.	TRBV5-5	CASSLVGLAGVQQFF
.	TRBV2	CASRPWASGNTIYF
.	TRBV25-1	CASSELWESNSPLHF
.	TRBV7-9	CASSPTRRQKQETQYF
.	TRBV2	CASRDRGINYGYTF
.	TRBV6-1	CASSEWGLQGRGTEAFF
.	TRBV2	CATSTGTQNSGANVLTF
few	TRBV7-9	CASSLAAAGTGELFF
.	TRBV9	CASSVLGLHGYEQYF
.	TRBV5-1	CASSLAHSGGMNTEAFF
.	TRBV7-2	CASSLEGSSYNSPLHF
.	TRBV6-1	CATLRDRDVYTEAFF
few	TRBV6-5	CASSSTVNTEAFF
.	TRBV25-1	CASSPLGQGATFYGYTF
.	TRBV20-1	CSAGAGRSITF
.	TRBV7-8	CASSLGQNPTYEQYF
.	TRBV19	CASSRLEGTNEKLFF
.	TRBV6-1	CASSRNGREEQYF
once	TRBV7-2	CASSPSTDTQYF
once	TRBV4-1	CASSQDRVVPYNEQFF
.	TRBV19	CASSIGGGQDTQYF
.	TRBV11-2	CASSLESAGLGEAFF
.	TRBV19	CASSMLVYGYTF
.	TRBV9	CASSVGAGGLFYNEQFF
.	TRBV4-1	CASSHPGLRTDTQYF
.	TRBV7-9	CASSLGSVNEKLFF
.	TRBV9	CASSLGGLRDTQYF
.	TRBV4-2	CASSQPQGGGYGYTF
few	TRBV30	CAWMQLNTEAFF
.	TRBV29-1	CSVDTGARRTEAFF
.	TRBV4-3	CASSHFFTGSGNTIYF
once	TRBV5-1	CASSPWTAGGTTDTQYF
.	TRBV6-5	CASSEGKDTQYF
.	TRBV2	CASSEIGSPLAGGYNEQFF
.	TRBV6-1	CASSAWVGTGGSPLHF